Described below is a single TCR beta chain sequence and its context. The antigen remains unidentified. Clones were sequenced by immunoSEQ multiplex PCR, and TCRdb holds only the in-frame ones, with some missing. The profile shows about 76,000 clones, approximately 84% of them singletons. The record originates from a study of T cells in localized non-small cell lung cancer. Germline CDR1 MGHDK, CDR2 SYGVNS. V gave up 8 bases and J gave up 8 bases, with 16 bases separating them. The CDR3 spans 14 residues. The study's findings and limits: Blood T cell density predicted longer survival; adjacent-lung clonality, shorter. The study found T cell clonality highest in uninvolved adjacent lung, above tumor. Because sequencing included only one region (of the tumor), heterogeneity remains possible. The appearance of a median roughly 53 of the top 100 tumor clones was seen in adjacent lung.

This chain uses TRBV25-1 with TRBJ1-6, with D hard to call. The source was peripheral blood, collected before any cancer treatment. The receptor's source is a female donor aged 60 or older with stage I lung adenocarcinoma. The CDR3 region has the DNA TGTGCCAGCCGACCTCAGGTTGGACATTCACCCCTCCACTTT. Translation: CASRPQVGHSPLHF.